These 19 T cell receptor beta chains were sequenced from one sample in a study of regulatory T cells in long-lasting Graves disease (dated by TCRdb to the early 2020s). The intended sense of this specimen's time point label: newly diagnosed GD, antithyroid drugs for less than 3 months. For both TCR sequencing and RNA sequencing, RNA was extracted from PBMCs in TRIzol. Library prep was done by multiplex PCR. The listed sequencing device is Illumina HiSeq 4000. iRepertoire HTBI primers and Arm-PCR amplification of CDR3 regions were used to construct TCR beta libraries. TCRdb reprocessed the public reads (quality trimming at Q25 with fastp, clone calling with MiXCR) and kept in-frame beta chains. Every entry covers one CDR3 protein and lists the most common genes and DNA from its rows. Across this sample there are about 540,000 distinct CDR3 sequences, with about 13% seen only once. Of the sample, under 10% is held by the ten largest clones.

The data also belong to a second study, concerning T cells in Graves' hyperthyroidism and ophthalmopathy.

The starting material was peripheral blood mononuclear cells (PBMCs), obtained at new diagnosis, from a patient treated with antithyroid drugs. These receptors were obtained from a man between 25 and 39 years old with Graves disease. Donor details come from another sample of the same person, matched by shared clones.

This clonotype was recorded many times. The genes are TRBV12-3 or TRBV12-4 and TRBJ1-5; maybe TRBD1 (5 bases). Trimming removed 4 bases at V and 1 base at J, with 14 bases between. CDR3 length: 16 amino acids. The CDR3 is CASSSQGEGSNQPQHF. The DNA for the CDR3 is TGTGCCAGCAGTTCTCAGGGAGAGGGAAGCAATCAGCCCCAGCATTTT.

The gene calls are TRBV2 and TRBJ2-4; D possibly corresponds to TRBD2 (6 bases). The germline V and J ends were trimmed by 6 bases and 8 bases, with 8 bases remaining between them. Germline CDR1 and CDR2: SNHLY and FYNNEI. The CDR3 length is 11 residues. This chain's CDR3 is CASSRRDIQYF. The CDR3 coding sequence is TGTGCCAGCAGCAGGAGGGACATTCAGTACTTC.

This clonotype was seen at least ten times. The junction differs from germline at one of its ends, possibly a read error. The CDR3 loop is CSASRLAEIPLF. The CDR3 DNA follows: TGCAGTGCTTCCCGACTAGCGGAGATCCCTCTCTTC. V and J are TRBV20-1 and TRBJ2-7; 9 positions agree with TRBD2. Germline CDR1 and CDR2: DFQATT and SNEGSKA (reference sequence). This CDR3 spans 12 amino acids.

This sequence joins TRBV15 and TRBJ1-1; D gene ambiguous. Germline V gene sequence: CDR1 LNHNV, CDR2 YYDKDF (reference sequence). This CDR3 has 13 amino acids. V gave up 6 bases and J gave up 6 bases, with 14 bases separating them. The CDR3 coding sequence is TGTGCCACCAGTACTCCGGTGAGGTCTGAAGCTTTCTTT. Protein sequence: CATSTPVRSEAFF.

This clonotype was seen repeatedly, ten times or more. This chain's CDR3 is CASSVEANTEAFF. The CDR3, as DNA: TGTGCCAGCAGTGTTGAGGCAAACACTGAAGCTTTCTTT. V usage is TRBV6-2 or TRBV6-3 and J usage is TRBJ1-1, with D hard to call. With 5 bases removed from V and 2 bases from J, the gap between germline ends came to 9 bases. The CDR3 has 13 residues. Per the germline V gene, CDR1 is MNHEY and CDR2 is SVGEGT.

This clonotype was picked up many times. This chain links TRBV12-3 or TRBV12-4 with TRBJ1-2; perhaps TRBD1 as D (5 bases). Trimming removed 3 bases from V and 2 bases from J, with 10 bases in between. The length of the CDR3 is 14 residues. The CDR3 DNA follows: TGTGCCAGCAGTTTGGAGTGGGGGAACTATGGCTACACCTTC. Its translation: CASSLEWGNYGYTF.

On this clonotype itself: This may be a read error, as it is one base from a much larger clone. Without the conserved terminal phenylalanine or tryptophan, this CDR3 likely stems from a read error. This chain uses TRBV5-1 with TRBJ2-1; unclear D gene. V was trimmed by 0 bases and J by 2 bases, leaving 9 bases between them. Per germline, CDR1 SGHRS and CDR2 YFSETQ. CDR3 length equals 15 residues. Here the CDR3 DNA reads TGCGCCAGCAGCTTGGGGCCAGGTCCCTACAATGAGCAGTTCTCC. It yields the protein CASSLGPGPYNEQFS.

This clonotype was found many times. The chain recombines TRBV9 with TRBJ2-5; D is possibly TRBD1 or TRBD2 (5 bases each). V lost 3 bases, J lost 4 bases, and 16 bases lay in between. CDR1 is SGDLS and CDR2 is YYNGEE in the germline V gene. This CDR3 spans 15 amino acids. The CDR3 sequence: CASSAAKRGSETQYF. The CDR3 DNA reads TGTGCCAGCAGCGCAGCAAAGAGGGGATCAGAGACCCAGTACTTC.

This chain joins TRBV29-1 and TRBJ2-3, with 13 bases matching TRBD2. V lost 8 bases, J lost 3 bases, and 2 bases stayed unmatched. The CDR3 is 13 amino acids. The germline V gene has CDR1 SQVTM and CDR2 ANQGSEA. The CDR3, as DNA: TGCAGCAAACTAGCGGGGGGGACAGATACGCAGTATTTT. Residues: CSKLAGGTDTQYF.

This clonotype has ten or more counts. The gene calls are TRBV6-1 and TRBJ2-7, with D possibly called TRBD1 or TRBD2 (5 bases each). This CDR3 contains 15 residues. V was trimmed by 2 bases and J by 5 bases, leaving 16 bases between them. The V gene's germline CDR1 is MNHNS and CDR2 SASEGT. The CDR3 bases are TGTGCCAGCAGTGAATTTGAGGGGATGACGCACGAGCAGTACTTC. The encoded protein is CASSEFEGMTHEQYF.

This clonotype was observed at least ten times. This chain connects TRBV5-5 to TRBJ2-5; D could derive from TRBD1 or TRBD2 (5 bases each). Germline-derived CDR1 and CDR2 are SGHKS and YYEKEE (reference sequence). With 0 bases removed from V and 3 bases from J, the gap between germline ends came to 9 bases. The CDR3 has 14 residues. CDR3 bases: TGTGCCAGCAGCTTGGGATGGGGGAAAGAGACCCAGTACTTC. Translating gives CASSLGWGKETQYF.

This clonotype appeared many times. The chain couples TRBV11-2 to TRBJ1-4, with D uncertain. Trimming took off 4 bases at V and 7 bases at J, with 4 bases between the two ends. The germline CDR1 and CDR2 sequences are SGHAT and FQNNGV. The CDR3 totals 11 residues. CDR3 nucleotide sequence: TGTGCCAGCAGCTCCAGTGAAAAACTGTTTTTT. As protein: CASSSSEKLFF.

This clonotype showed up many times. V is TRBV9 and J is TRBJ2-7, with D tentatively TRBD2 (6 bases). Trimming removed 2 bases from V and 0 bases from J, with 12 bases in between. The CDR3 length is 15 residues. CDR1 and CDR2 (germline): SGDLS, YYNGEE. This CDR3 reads CASSVGGMSSYEQYF. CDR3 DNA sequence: TGTGCCAGCAGCGTGGGCGGGATGAGCTCCTACGAGCAGTACTTC.

CDR3 in DNA: TGTGCCAGTAGTATATGGACTGACAATGAGCAGTTCTTC. Its protein product is CASSIWTDNEQFF. The chain carries TRBV19 and TRBJ2-1, with D possibly being TRBD2 (5 bases). V lost 2 bases to trimming and J lost 5 bases, with 7 bases between them. Germline V lookup: CDR1 LNHDA, CDR2 SQIVND (reference sequence). This CDR3 spans 13 amino acids.

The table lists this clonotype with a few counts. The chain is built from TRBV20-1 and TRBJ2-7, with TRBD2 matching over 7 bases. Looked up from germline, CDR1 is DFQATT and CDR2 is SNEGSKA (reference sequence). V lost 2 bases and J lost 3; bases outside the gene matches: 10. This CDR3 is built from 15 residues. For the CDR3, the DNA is TGCAGTGCTAGATCGTTTCGCGGGAGTATCTACGAGCAGTACTTC. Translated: CSARSFRGSIYEQYF.

The CDR3 sequence is CASSPLGDRDYEQYF. As DNA, the CDR3 is TGTGCCAGCAGCCCTCTGGGGGACAGGGACTACGAGCAGTACTTC. The V gene is TRBV11-2, the J gene TRBJ2-7; 9 nucleotides line up with TRBD1. The germline V gene encodes CDR1 SGHAT and CDR2 FQNNGV. With 5 bases clipped from V and 3 bases from J, the junction kept 8 bases outside the gene matches. CDR3 length equals 15 residues.

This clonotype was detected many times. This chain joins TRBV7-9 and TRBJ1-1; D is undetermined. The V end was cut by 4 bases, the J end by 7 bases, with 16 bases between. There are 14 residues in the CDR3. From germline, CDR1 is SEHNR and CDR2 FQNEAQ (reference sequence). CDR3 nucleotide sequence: TGTGCCAGCAGCTCAAACTTGGGAAGTCTTGAAGCTTTCTTT. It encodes CASSSNLGSLEAFF.

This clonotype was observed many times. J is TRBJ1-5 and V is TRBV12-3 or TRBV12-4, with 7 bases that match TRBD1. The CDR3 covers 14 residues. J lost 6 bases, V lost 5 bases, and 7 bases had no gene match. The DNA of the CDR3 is TGTGCCAGCAGTCTCCAAACAGGGGTTCAGCCCCAGCATTTT. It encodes CASSLQTGVQPQHF.

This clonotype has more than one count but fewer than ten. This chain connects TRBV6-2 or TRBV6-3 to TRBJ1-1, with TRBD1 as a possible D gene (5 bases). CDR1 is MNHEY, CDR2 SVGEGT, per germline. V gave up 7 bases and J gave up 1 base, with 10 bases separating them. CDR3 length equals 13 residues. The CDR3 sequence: CASTPTANTEAFF. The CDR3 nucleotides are TGTGCCAGCACCCCGACAGCGAACACTGAAGCTTTCTTT.